This T cell receptor beta chain stems from a study of T cells in Graves' hyperthyroidism and ophthalmopathy. Study results and caveats: Within blood appeared most thyroid clonotypes that had expanded above 0.001. Through a model of 13 V-J features, ophthalmopathy was separated from stable hyperthyroidism.

CDR3 length equals 15 residues. V lost 2 bases and J lost 4; bases outside the gene matches: 5. Per the germline V gene, CDR1 is SGDLS and CDR2 is YYNGEE. About this clonotype itself: Its antigen is still unknown.

RNA transcripts served as the template for amplifying TCR beta CDR3 regions. TCR CDR3 underwent first-round RT-PCR with the HTBI primer set. A single record per CDR3 protein comes from TCRdb applying MiXCR to the multiplex PCR reads. Of roughly 100,000 distinct CDR3 sequences listed, over 50% are singletons. Graves' hyperthyroidism was deemed stable given no ophthalmopathy progression within 18 months. Diagnosis rested on symptoms, serum thyroxine and TRAb, thyroid ultrasound, and orbital computed tomography. This sequence was found in a woman between 40 and 50 years old with Graves' hyperthyroidism. This chain joins TRBV9 and TRBJ2-1; 8 bases are a match to TRBD2. Sequencing used blood. The CDR3 coding sequence is TGTGCCAGCAGCGTTAGCGGGATAGGATACAATGAGCAGTTCTTC. This encodes CASSVSGIGYNEQFF.